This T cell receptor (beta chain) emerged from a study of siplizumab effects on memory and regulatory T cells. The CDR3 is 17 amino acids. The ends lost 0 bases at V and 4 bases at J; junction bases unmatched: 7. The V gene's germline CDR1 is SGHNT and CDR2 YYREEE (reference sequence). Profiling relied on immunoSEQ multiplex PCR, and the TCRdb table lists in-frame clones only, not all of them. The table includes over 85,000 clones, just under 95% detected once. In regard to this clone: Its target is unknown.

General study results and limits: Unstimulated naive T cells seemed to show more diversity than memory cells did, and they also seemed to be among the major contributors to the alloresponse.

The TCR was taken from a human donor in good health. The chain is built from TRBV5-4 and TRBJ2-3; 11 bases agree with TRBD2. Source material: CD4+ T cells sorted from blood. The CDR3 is CASSLDLAGGGADTQYF. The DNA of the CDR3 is TGTGCCAGCAGCTTGGATCTAGCGGGGGGAGGGGCAGATACGCAGTATTTT. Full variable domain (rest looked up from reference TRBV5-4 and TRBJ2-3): ETGVTQSPTHLIKTRGQQVTLRCSSQSGHNTVSWYQQALGQGPQFIFQYYREEENGRGNFPPRFSGLQFPNYSSELNVNALELDDSALYLCASSLDLAGGGADTQYFGPGTRLTVL.